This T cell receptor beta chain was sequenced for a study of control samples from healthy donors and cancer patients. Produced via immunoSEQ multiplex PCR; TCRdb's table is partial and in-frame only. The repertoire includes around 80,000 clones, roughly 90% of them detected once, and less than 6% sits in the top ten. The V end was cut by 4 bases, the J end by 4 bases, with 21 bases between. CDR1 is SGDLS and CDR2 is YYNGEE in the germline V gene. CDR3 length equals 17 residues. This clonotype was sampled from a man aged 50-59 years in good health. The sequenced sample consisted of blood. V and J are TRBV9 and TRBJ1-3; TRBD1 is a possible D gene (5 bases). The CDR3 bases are TGTGCCAGCAGCCCACGATCCGACAGATCTAACGGAAACACCATATATTTT. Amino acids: CASSPRSDRSNGNTIYF. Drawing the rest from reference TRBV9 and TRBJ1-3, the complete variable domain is DSGVTQTPKHLITATGQRVTLRCSPRSGDLSVYWYQQSLDQGLQFLIQYYNGEERAKGNILERFSAQQFPDLHSELNLSSLELGDSALYFCASSPRSDRSNGNTIYFGEGSWLTVV.